The present TCR beta chain was sequenced within a study of shared clonotypes between healthy human individuals. Study findings and constraints: When compared with the clonotypes that were shared by all four sorted-subset donors, the non-shared clonotypes turned out to have lower generation probabilities. Rarefaction gave evidence that sorted-subset sequencing remained incomplete despite large depth.

The CDR3 contains 16 residues. The ends were cut back, 0 bases at V and 4 bases at J, with 13 bases in the middle. Germline V gene lookup returns CDR1 SGDLS and CDR2 YYNGEE. Comment on this clone: Its antigen is currently unknown.

Genomic DNA of each subset was evenly split across several immunoSEQ plates. The protocol was immunoSEQ multiplex PCR, while the TCRdb copy is restricted to in-frame clones and leaves out a portion. Of 2.5 million or so clones listed, approximately 90% are singletons. Input material: naive CD4+ T cells sorted from blood. Subset described: CD45RA+ positively selected. This clonotype originated in a man in his late teens or twenties in good health. The V gene is TRBV9, the J gene TRBJ2-2; a possible D gene is TRBD2 (5 bases). CDR3 nucleotide sequence: TGTGCCAGCAGCGTAGGGAAGCTAGCCGGCACCGGGGAGCTGTTTTTT. This gives the protein CASSVGKLAGTGELFF.